A single sample gave rise to the 9 T cell receptor beta chains below, sequenced in a study of vaccination effects on CD4 cells after COVID-19. TCRdb's table, derived via immunoSEQ multiplex PCR, lists solely in-frame clones and lacks some. The sample records 73,000 or so clones, more than 60% being singletons. Ahead of sequencing, the ViraFEST assay grew antigen-specific CD4+ T cells using viral peptide pools. CD4+ T cell isolation took place after about 11 days of culture. Nucleocapsid antibody tests were negative, and the vaccine recipients had no prior SARS-CoV-2 infection. Their antigens are not known. The sequencing used CD4+ T cells from PBMCs cultured with SARS-CoV-2 spike peptides, collected before COVID-19 vaccination. All receptors derive from a human donor who received a COVID-19 vaccine.

V is TRBV24-1 and J is TRBJ1-1, with 7 bases matching TRBD1. Looked up from germline, CDR1 is KGHDR and CDR2 is SFDVKD. The CDR3 contains 13 residues. V was pared by 2 bases and J by 4 bases, with 0 bases of the junction left unmatched. The CDR3 protein is CATSDSGGTEAFF. DNA for the CDR3: TGTGCCACCAGTGATTCAGGGGGCACTGAAGCTTTCTTT.

The chain uses TRBV28 and TRBJ1-2, with TRBD1 as a possible D gene (5 bases). Germline loops: CDR1 MDHEN, CDR2 SYDVKM. The V end lost 6 bases, the J end lost 12 bases, and 17 bases lay between the germline ends. This CDR3 is 12 amino acids long. The CDR3 DNA reads TGTGCCAGCAGAACAGGACCGCTGCTGGACACCTTC. This encodes CASRTGPLLDTF.

CDR3 sequence reads: CASSRTGPNYGYTF. CDR3 nucleotide sequence: TGTGCCAGCAGTCGTACCGGGCCAAACTATGGCTACACCTTC. This sequence joins TRBV6-5 and TRBJ1-2, with no clear D. This CDR3 is 14 amino acids long. Germline assignment: CDR1 MNHEY and CDR2 SVGAGI. Trimming took 5 bases from V and 2 from J, leaving 12 bases between them.

Only a few counts were recorded for this clone. The chain joins TRBV7-2 to TRBJ1-1, with 10 bases identical to TRBD1. The CDR3 sequence is 14 residues long. Trimming at V came to 3 bases and at J to 5 bases, leaving 3 bases not matched to a gene. Germline CDR1 and CDR2: SGHTA and FQGNSA. CDR3 in amino acids: CASSLTGGRTEAFF. The DNA of the CDR3 is TGTGCCAGCAGCTTGACAGGGGGCCGAACTGAAGCTTTCTTT.

The chain carries TRBV11-2 and TRBJ2-7; D might be TRBD1 (5 bases). The CDR3 covers 15 residues. Germline V gene sequence: CDR1 SGHAT, CDR2 FQNNGV. V was shortened by 5 bases and J by 6 bases, with 20 bases between the two germline ends. CDR3 bases: TGTGCCAGCAGCCAACCCAGGGCTCCAAACGGCGAGCAGTACGTC. Its translation is CASSQPRAPNGEQYV.

V gene TRBV10-2 combines with J gene TRBJ2-6, with D perhaps TRBD2 (6 bases). Trimming took 6 bases from V and 4 from J, leaving 25 bases between them. Germline V gives CDR1 WSHSY, CDR2 SAAADI. CDR3 length: 19 residues. The CDR3 region has the DNA TGCGCCAGCAGGCCCCTACCACTAGCCGTTCTGGCCGGGGCCAACGTCCTGACTTTC. Residues: CASRPLPLAVLAGANVLTF.

The chain links TRBV5-8 to TRBJ1-1; D ambiguous. Per the germline V gene, CDR1 is SGHTS and CDR2 is YDEGEE. V was pared by 2 bases and J by 8 bases, with 7 bases between. This CDR3 spans 11 amino acids. CDR3 protein: CASSLGREAFF. The CDR3 DNA reads as TGTGCCAGCAGCTTAGGGAGGGAAGCTTTCTTT.

V gene TRBV5-6 combines with J gene TRBJ2-1, with D possibly matching TRBD1 (5 bases). Deletions cut 0 bases from V and 0 bases from J, with 7 bases between. There are 15 residues in the CDR3. In germline, CDR1 is SGHDT, CDR2 YYEEEE. The chain's CDR3 is CASSLGTGSYNEQFF. CDR3 in DNA: TGTGCCAGCAGCTTGGGAACAGGCTCCTACAATGAGCAGTTCTTC.

The chain joins TRBV27 to TRBJ1-2; D possibly corresponds to TRBD1 (5 bases). There are 13 residues in the CDR3. Germline V gene data show CDR1 as MNHEY and CDR2 as SMNVEV (reference sequence). Trimming took off 5 bases at V and 5 bases at J, with 12 bases between the two ends. CDR3 region: CASSDTGLYGYTF. As DNA, the CDR3 is TGTGCCAGCAGTGACACAGGCCTATATGGCTACACCTTC.